This TCR beta chain came from a study of blood T cell repertoires in COVID-19. Study in general: The study drew acute and convalescent COVID-19 samples from the United States, Italy and Spain. The analysed material was cDNA or gDNA that came from T cells, B-cell-depleted T cells, or PBMCs.

Original analysis: Estimation of nucleated cell counts relied on the amplification of reference gene primers. Sequencing used immunoSEQ multiplex PCR; TCRdb keeps in-frame clones, though not all of them. V, J and clone size were drawn from that table, and D and trimming were deduced from the DNA. The sample comprises some 80,000 clones, approximately 86% of which are singletons, and less than 3.5% rests with the top ten. The CDR3 totals 15 residues. With V trimmed by 1 base and J by 4 bases, 2 bases remained unmatched. CDR1 and CDR2 (germline): SGHTA, FQGNSA. V gene TRBV7-2 combines with J gene TRBJ2-3; 10 positions match TRBD1. Source material: peripheral blood. The TCR was taken from a woman aged 45 to 65 with active or convalescent COVID-19. The CDR3 DNA is TGTGCCAGCAGCTTAGAAGGGACAGGGGCAGATACGCAGTATTTT. Translated: CASSLEGTGADTQYF.